This record concerns one TCR beta chain sequence. The sample comes from a study of blood T cell repertoires in COVID-19. TCRdb's copy holds only in-frame clones and misses some; the assay was immunoSEQ multiplex PCR. The repertoire holds more than 200,000 clones, with around 80% as singletons. From germline, CDR1 is SGHRS and CDR2 YFSETQ. The junction had 5 bases not matched to a gene; V was cut back by 0 bases and J by 5 bases. This CDR3 is built from 15 residues. This sequence originates from a woman between 40 and 50 years old who had recovered from COVID-19. The sample consisted of peripheral blood. The chain couples TRBV5-1 to TRBJ2-5, with 9 bases fitting TRBD2. This chain's CDR3 is CASSLVAGAWETQYF. CDR3 DNA: TGCGCCAGCAGCTTGGTAGCGGGGGCGTGGGAGACCCAGTACTTC.